The entry below gives a single T cell receptor (beta chain) sequence along with its context. Its cognate antigen is unknown. The germline V and J ends were trimmed by 1 base and 0 bases, with 16 bases remaining between them. CDR3 length: 17 residues. This specimen belongs to a study of shared clonotypes between healthy human individuals. Broader study findings: Against clonotypes common to all four donors, non-shared ones had lower generation probabilities.

Only Caucasian adults living in Nashville, Tennessee made up the donor group. Profiling relied on immunoSEQ multiplex PCR, and the TCRdb table lists in-frame clones only, not all of them. The sample consists of approximately 620,000 clones, about 96% of them appearing once. The genes are TRBV23-1 and TRBJ2-7, with D tentatively TRBD1 (6 bases). TRBV23-1 is an ORF, and what it does is uncertain. This receptor was taken from a woman in her thirties in good health. Sequencing was carried out using naive CD4+ T cells sorted from blood. Subset meaning: CD45RA+ positively selected. The CDR3 DNA is TGCGCCAGCAGTCAATACCAAGGGGGACATCTCTCCTACGAGCAGTACTTC. This codes for CASSQYQGGHLSYEQYF.